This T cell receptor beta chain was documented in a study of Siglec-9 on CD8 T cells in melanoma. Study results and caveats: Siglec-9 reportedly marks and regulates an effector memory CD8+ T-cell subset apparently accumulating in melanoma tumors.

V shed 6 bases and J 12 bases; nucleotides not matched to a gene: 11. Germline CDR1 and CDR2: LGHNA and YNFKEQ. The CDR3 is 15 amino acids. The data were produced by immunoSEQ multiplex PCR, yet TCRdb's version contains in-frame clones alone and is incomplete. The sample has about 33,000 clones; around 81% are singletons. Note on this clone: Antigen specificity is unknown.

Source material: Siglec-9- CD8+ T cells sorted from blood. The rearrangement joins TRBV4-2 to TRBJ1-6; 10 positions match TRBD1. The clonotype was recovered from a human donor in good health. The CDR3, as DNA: TGTGCCAGCAGTCAGATAGGGACAGGGGAAGGACCCCTCCACTTT. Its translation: CASSQIGTGEGPLHF.